This entry lists 17 T cell receptor beta chains sequenced from one sample in a study of shared clonotypes between healthy human individuals. The repertoire was sequenced with immunoSEQ multiplex PCR; TCRdb's copy has only in-frame clones and lacks some. The sample includes approximately 500,000 clones, approximately 79% seen only once; the top ten take under 15%. The sample taken for sequencing was PBMCs. The receptors were sampled from a woman aged 40 to 50 in good health. Some clones in this sample may be carry-over from other donors' samples.

The V gene is TRBV7-2, the J gene TRBJ2-4; tentative D call: TRBD1 (6 bases). The V gene's germline CDR1 is SGHTA and CDR2 FQGNSA. Trimming left V 1 base short and J 3 bases short, with 13 bases between. This CDR3 comprises 16 residues. This chain's CDR3 is CASSLVIFRGKNIQYF. The CDR3 DNA reads TGTGCCAGCAGCTTAGTGATTTTCAGGGGCAAAAACATTCAGTACTTC.

The chain carries TRBV28 and TRBJ2-2, with D maybe TRBD2 (6 bases). The V end lost 7 bases, the J end lost 4 bases, and 19 bases lay between the germline ends. The germline V gene encodes CDR1 MDHEN and CDR2 SYDVKM. The CDR3 has 16 amino acids. CDR3 loop: CASIGSAGRFTGELFF. CDR3 nucleotide sequence: TGTGCCAGCATCGGTTCGGCGGGGCGTTTCACCGGGGAGCTGTTTTTT. Full variable domain (outside the CDR3, taken from reference TRBV28 and TRBJ2-2): DVKVTQSSRYLVKRTGEKVFLECVQDMDHENMFWYRQDPGLGLRLIYFSYDVKMKEKGDIPEGYSVSREKKERFSLILESASTNQTSMYLCASIGSAGRFTGELFFGEGSRLTVL.

V is TRBV6-1 and J is TRBJ2-7; 12 nucleotides agree with TRBD1. This CDR3 comprises 14 residues. V lost 6 bases to trimming and J lost 6 bases; unmatched junction nucleotides: 6. Germline CDR1 and CDR2: MNHNS and SASEGT. CDR3 protein: CASRGTGGRGEQYF. CDR3 in DNA: TGTGCCAGCAGGGGGACAGGGGGCCGCGGCGAGCAGTACTTC.

V usage is TRBV19 and J usage is TRBJ1-5, with 8 positions matching TRBD1. CDR3 size: 18 residues. The trim removed 4 bases at V and 1 base at J, leaving 12 bases unmatched. Germline CDR1 and CDR2: LNHDA and SQIVND (reference sequence). The CDR3 coding sequence is TGTGCCAGTAGTACCGGCCGCTACAGGGGGAGAAGCAATCAGCCCCAGCATTTT. Amino acids: CASSTGRYRGRSNQPQHF.

The chain combines TRBV9 with TRBJ1-2; TRBD1 is a possible D gene (6 bases). V lost 1 base, J lost 8 bases, and 12 bases lay in between. This CDR3 region has 13 residues. Germline lookup yields CDR1 SGDLS and CDR2 YYNGEE. The CDR3 coding sequence is TGTGCCAGCAGCGTACAGGGGACGTGGGGCTACACCTTC. Translation: CASSVQGTWGYTF.

This clone was detected ten times or more. This chain uses TRBV2 with TRBJ2-2, with D possibly matching TRBD2 (6 bases). CDR3 length equals 14 residues. Trimming took 6 bases from V and 7 from J, leaving 15 bases between them. Germline V CDR1 and CDR2: SNHLY, FYNNEI. The CDR3 region is CASRRDSRIGELFF. The DNA of the CDR3 is TGTGCCAGCAGGAGGGACTCGAGGATCGGGGAGCTGTTTTTT. Based on the CDR3 plus reference TRBV2 and TRBJ2-2, the full variable domain is EPEVTQTPSHQVTQMGQEVILRCVPISNHLYFYWYRQILGQKVEFLVSFYNNEISEKSEIFDDQFSVERPDGSNFTLKIRSTKLEDSAMYFCASRRDSRIGELFFGEGSRLTVL.

On this clone: This sample also contains other DNA sequences that code for the same CDR3. The chain is built from TRBV11-2 and TRBJ2-7, with 12 bases lining up with TRBD2. The germline V gene encodes CDR1 SGHAT and CDR2 FQNNGV. Trimming at V came to 1 base and at J to 7 bases, leaving 2 bases not matched to a gene. This CDR3 is built from 14 residues. CDR3 protein: CASSLGLAGVEQYF. The CDR3 nucleotides read TGTGCCAGCAGCTTAGGACTAGCGGGAGTTGAGCAGTACTTC.

There are a few counts of this clone. This rearrangement joins TRBV29-1 to TRBJ1-1, with D hard to call. Deletions cut 3 bases from V and 2 bases from J, with 13 bases between. In germline, CDR1 is SQVTM, CDR2 ANQGSEA. The CDR3 sequence is 14 residues long. The DNA of the CDR3 is TGCAGCGTTGATGGAGGGATCATCAACACTGAAGCTTTCTTT. It translates to CSVDGGIINTEAFF.

This chain joins TRBV29-1 and TRBJ1-2; D remains unclear. V gave up 6 bases and J gave up 0 bases, with 8 bases separating them. This CDR3 contains 12 residues. Looked up from germline, CDR1 is SQVTM and CDR2 is ANQGSEA. Here the CDR3 DNA reads TGCAGCGTGTTCACAGCTAACTATGGCTACACCTTC. Translation gives CSVFTANYGYTF. The variable domain in full, completed from reference TRBV29-1 and TRBJ1-2, reads SAVISQKPSRDICQRGTSLTIQCQVDSQVTMMFWYRQQPGQSLTLIATANQGSEATYESGFVIDKFPISRPNLTFSTLTVSNMSPEDSSIYLCSVFTANYGYTFGSGTRLTVV.

The genes are TRBV19 and TRBJ2-2; D perhaps matches TRBD1 (6 bases). The CDR3 spans 15 residues. Trimming pared 9 bases from V and 5 bases from J, leaving 19 bases between. Germline CDR1 and CDR2: LNHDA and SQIVND (reference sequence). This chain's CDR3 is CASRGPVRGTGELFF. CDR3 DNA: TGTGCCAGCCGGGGCCCCGTCAGGGGTACCGGGGAGCTGTTTTTT.

The chain employs TRBV15 and TRBJ1-1; no reliable D call. Germline assignment: CDR1 LNHNV and CDR2 YYDKDF (reference sequence). This CDR3 is 13 amino acids long. V was clipped by 5 bases and J by 5 bases, with 12 bases between them. CDR3 in amino acids: CATSSRARTEAFF. CDR3 in DNA: TGTGCCACCAGCTCTCGGGCGCGTACTGAAGCTTTCTTT.

This chain connects TRBV7-8 to TRBJ2-5; the D is unclear. Trimming removed 2 bases from V and 0 bases from J, with 7 bases in between. The CDR3 is made up of 14 amino acids. The germline gives CDR1 SGHVS, CDR2 FQNEAQ. The CDR3: CASSLNPDQETQYF. The CDR3 DNA sequence: TGTGCCAGCAGCTTAAATCCAGACCAAGAGACCCAGTACTTC.

This sequence joins TRBV19 and TRBJ2-2; 11 nucleotides match TRBD1. The trim removed 1 base at V and 4 bases at J, leaving 5 bases unmatched. Germline CDR1 reads LNHDA; CDR2 reads SQIVND (reference sequence). The CDR3 is 17 amino acids. CDR3 bases: TGTGCCAGTAGTATAGTCCGGACAGGGGGCTTCACCGGGGAGCTGTTTTTT. It encodes CASSIVRTGGFTGELFF.

This chain links TRBV5-6 with TRBJ1-5; 8 positions agree with TRBD1. The V gene's germline CDR1 is SGHDT and CDR2 YYEEEE. The CDR3 contains 15 residues. The ends lost 4 bases at V and 7 bases at J; junction bases unmatched: 10. CDR3 loop: CASSSWTGQGQPQHF. In DNA, the CDR3 is TGTGCCAGCAGCAGCTGGACAGGGCAAGGGCAGCCCCAGCATTTT.

This chain connects TRBV10-2 to TRBJ2-5; TRBD2 matches 10 bases. From germline, CDR1 is WSHSY and CDR2 SAAADI. V was clipped by 6 bases and J by 5 bases; unmatched bases: 12. There are 16 residues in the CDR3. The CDR3 nucleotides are TGCGCCAGCAGCCCCGCTAGCGGGAGAGTGGTGGAGACCCAGTACTTC. This encodes CASSPASGRVVETQYF.

The chain has TRBV20-1 and TRBJ2-1; a weak D match, TRBD2 (5 bases). Trimming stripped 2 bases from V and 8 bases from J, with 7 bases between. This CDR3 spans 11 amino acids. CDR1 and CDR2 from the germline V gene are DFQATT and SNEGSKA (reference sequence). Here the CDR3 DNA reads TGCAGTGCTAGATCGAGGGATGAGCAGTTCTTC. This translates into CSARSRDEQFF.

The chain joins TRBV4-3 to TRBJ2-6; a weak D match, TRBD1 (5 bases). The ends were cut back, 1 base at V and 2 bases at J, with 6 bases in the middle. From germline, CDR1 is LGHNA and CDR2 YSLEER. This CDR3 spans 15 amino acids. The CDR3 DNA is TGCGCCAGCAGCCAAGCAGGGACTGGGGCCAACGTCCTGACTTTC. This sequence encodes CASSQAGTGANVLTF.